Following are 31 T cell receptor beta chains from one sample sequenced in a study of T cell responses to AZD1222 COVID-19 vaccine. Measured with immunoSEQ multiplex PCR; TCRdb has only the in-frame clones, and not every one. The data contain about 150,000 clones, approximately 91% of them singletons. The starting material was peripheral blood, obtained 28 days after the second AZD1222 dose. The source is an adult who received the AZD1222 COVID-19 vaccine.

The V call is TRBV7-2, the J call TRBJ2-1; 9 bases fit TRBD2. This CDR3 region has 13 residues. V was clipped by 2 bases and J by 12 bases; unmatched bases: 5. CDR1 and CDR2 from the germline V gene are SGHTA and FQGNSA. The CDR3 spells CASSLSGGRPQFF. The CDR3 DNA sequence: TGTGCCAGCAGCTTAAGCGGGGGGCGTCCGCAGTTCTTC.

The chain couples TRBV6-5 to TRBJ2-5; D may be TRBD1 (6 bases). Trimming cost V 8 bases and J 4 bases, with 17 bases left between them. Germline values: CDR1 MNHEY, CDR2 SVGAGI. This CDR3 has 14 residues. The CDR3 nucleotides read TGTGCCAGCCGGGTTGACGTCAGGGGAGAGACCCAGTACTTC. Protein product: CASRVDVRGETQYF.

The V call is TRBV28, the J call TRBJ1-2; 7 nucleotides agree with TRBD1. V lost 2 bases and J lost 7; bases outside the gene matches: 10. CDR3 length: 15 residues. Germline V CDR1 and CDR2: MDHEN, SYDVKM. CDR3 residues: CASSLEPGGVRGYTF. In nucleotides, the CDR3 is TGTGCCAGCAGTTTAGAGCCAGGGGGAGTTCGTGGCTACACCTTC.

This clone has just one count. The chain links TRBV12-3 or TRBV12-4 to TRBJ1-2; D might be TRBD1 (6 bases). CDR3 length: 13 residues. Trimming shortened V by 5 bases and J by 4 bases, and 11 bases separated the two germline ends. CDR3 protein: CASSQGFSYGYTF. The CDR3 coding sequence is TGTGCCAGCAGTCAGGGGTTTAGCTATGGCTACACCTTC.

This rearrangement joins TRBV7-2 to TRBJ1-3, with D possibly being TRBD1 (5 bases). V was cut by 2 bases and J by 0 bases, with 11 bases left in between. Germline CDR1 SGHTA, CDR2 FQGNSA. The CDR3 spans 16 residues. In nucleotides, the CDR3 is TGTGCCAGCAGCTTATCGGGGGGGGGCTCTGGAAACACCATATATTTT. Translated, it gives CASSLSGGGSGNTIYF. Complete variable domain (other parts from reference TRBV7-2 and TRBJ1-3): GAGVSQSPSNKVTEKGKDVELRCDPISGHTALYWYRQSLGQGLEFLIYFQGNSAPDKSGLPSDRFSAERTGGSVSTLTIQRTQQEDSAVYLCASSLSGGGSGNTIYFGEGSWLTVV.

The chain carries TRBV6-5 and TRBJ1-1, with TRBD1 as a possible D gene (6 bases). The CDR3 consists of 14 residues. V dropped 6 bases and J dropped 9 bases, with 20 bases sitting between them. Germline V CDR1 and CDR2: MNHEY, SVGAGI. The CDR3 spells CASRAPGGHPQAFF. CDR3 nucleotide sequence: TGTGCCAGCAGGGCCCCGGGGGGGCACCCTCAAGCTTTCTTT.

The rearrangement links TRBV30 to TRBJ2-3; D could derive from TRBD1 or TRBD2 (5 bases each). Looked up from germline, CDR1 is GTSNPN and CDR2 is SVGIG (reference sequence). The CDR3 loop spans 14 amino acids. V lost 7 bases and J 1 base, leaving 15 bases between the germline ends. The CDR3 region is CALSRDQGTDTQYF. The CDR3 DNA follows: TGTGCCTTGTCCCGGGACCAGGGCACAGATACGCAGTATTTT.

The chain has TRBV28 and TRBJ2-4; possibly TRBD1 for D (6 bases). Germline V gene sequence: CDR1 MDHEN, CDR2 SYDVKM. The V and J ends lost 4 bases and 0 bases respectively, with 13 bases between them. The length of the CDR3 is 16 residues. DNA of the CDR3: TGTGCCAGCAGTTCAGGGGACGGTCTAGCCAAAAACATTCAGTACTTC. It encodes CASSSGDGLAKNIQYF. The full variable domain, its missing parts supplied by reference TRBV28 and TRBJ2-4, is DVKVTQSSRYLVKRTGEKVFLECVQDMDHENMFWYRQDPGLGLRLIYFSYDVKMKEKGDIPEGYSVSREKKERFSLILESASTNQTSMYLCASSSGDGLAKNIQYFGAGTRLSVL.

The CDR3 nucleotides read TGTGCCAGTAATTCAAGGACAGCTAATTCACCCCTCCACTTT. Translating it yields CASNSRTANSPLHF. The rearrangement links TRBV19 to TRBJ1-6; tentatively, D is TRBD1 (6 bases). The CDR3 runs to 14 residues. The ends were cut back, 7 bases at V and 6 bases at J, with 13 bases in the middle. Germline V CDR1 and CDR2: LNHDA, SQIVND (reference sequence).

The V gene is TRBV12-3 or TRBV12-4, the J gene TRBJ2-1; 7 nucleotides line up with TRBD2. V lost 2 bases and J lost 14; bases outside the gene matches: 6. The CDR3 covers 12 residues. CDR3 bases: TGTGCCAGCAGTTTACCTGGCGGGGGAAAGTTCTTC. Its protein product is CASSLPGGGKFF.

The V call is TRBV10-3, the J call TRBJ1-1; D is perhaps TRBD1 (5 bases). Trimming took 4 bases from V and 3 from J, leaving 9 bases between them. This CDR3 spans 13 amino acids. Germline V gene lookup returns CDR1 ENHRY and CDR2 SYGVKD. The CDR3 loop reads CAISGGADTEAFF. The CDR3 coding sequence is TGTGCCATCAGTGGAGGGGCTGACACTGAAGCTTTCTTT.

The rearrangement links TRBV15 to TRBJ2-7; D perhaps matches TRBD2 (5 bases). The CDR3 length is 15 residues. Germline loops: CDR1 LNHNV, CDR2 YYDKDF (reference sequence). Trimming cost V 2 bases and J 5 bases, with 16 bases left between them. CDR3 in DNA: TGTGCCACCAGCAGACCAGGACTCCGGACCCACGAGCAGTACTTC. Protein: CATSRPGLRTHEQYF.

As regards this clone: Other DNA sequences from this sample encode an identical CDR3 as well. This rearrangement joins TRBV30 to TRBJ2-1; perhaps TRBD2 as D (6 bases). V was trimmed by 4 bases and J by 0 bases, leaving 10 bases between them. This CDR3 spans 14 amino acids. CDR1 and CDR2 from the germline V gene are GTSNPN and SVGIG (reference sequence). The DNA of the CDR3 is TGTGCCTGGAATGGAGGGGCCTCCTACAATGAGCAGTTCTTC. Amino acids: CAWNGGASYNEQFF.

This clone is a singleton in its sample. The chain couples TRBV15 to TRBJ1-1; D is possibly TRBD1 (6 bases). The CDR3 runs 15 residues. Trimming removed 1 base at V and 1 base at J, with 10 bases between. Germline V gene sequence: CDR1 LNHNV, CDR2 YYDKDF (reference sequence). CDR3 sequence reads: CATSRATGPNTEAFF. CDR3 DNA: TGTGCCACCAGCAGAGCGACAGGTCCGAACACTGAAGCTTTCTTT.

The V call is TRBV11-2, the J call TRBJ1-2, with a tentative D call TRBD1 (5 bases). Trimming shortened V by 6 bases and J by 1 base, and 18 bases separated the two germline ends. Germline loops: CDR1 SGHAT, CDR2 FQNNGV. This CDR3 has 16 residues. The CDR3 here is CASRDLTGNINYGYTF. In DNA form, the CDR3 reads TGTGCCAGCAGAGATCTCACAGGAAATATTAACTATGGCTACACCTTC.

The genes are TRBV6-1 and TRBJ2-6; a possible D gene is TRBD1 (5 bases). This CDR3 is built from 15 residues. V was shortened by 6 bases and J by 1 base, with 10 bases between the two germline ends. Germline assignment: CDR1 MNHNS and CDR2 SASEGT. The CDR3 sequence is CASRSRASGANVLTF. The DNA of the CDR3 is TGTGCCAGCAGAAGCAGGGCGTCTGGGGCCAACGTCCTGACTTTC.

This chain connects TRBV5-1 to TRBJ2-5; no firm D call. Trimming shortened V by 7 bases and J by 1 base, and 17 bases separated the two germline ends. The CDR3 is made up of 15 amino acids. Germline assignment: CDR1 SGHRS and CDR2 YFSETQ. The CDR3 bases are TGCGCCAGCGGGCAGGAAGGGAACCCCCAAGAGACCCAGTACTTC. As protein: CASGQEGNPQETQYF. The whole variable domain, remainder taken from reference TRBV5-1 and TRBJ2-5, is KAGVTQTPRYLIKTRGQQVTLSCSPISGHRSVSWYQQTPGQGLQFLFEYFSETQRNKGNFPGRFSGRQFSNSRSEMNVSTLELGDSALYLCASGQEGNPQETQYFGPGTRLLVL.

The rearrangement uses TRBV20-1 and TRBJ2-3; no clear D gene. V was clipped by 3 bases and J by 4 bases, with 14 bases between them. The CDR3 extends over 14 amino acids. Germline V gives CDR1 DFQATT, CDR2 SNEGSKA (reference sequence). In DNA form, the CDR3 reads TGCAGTGCTAGTATCCCCGTCTCCGCAGATACGCAGTATTTT. Protein: CSASIPVSADTQYF.

J is TRBJ2-7 and V is TRBV18; D is possibly TRBD1 (6 bases). CDR1 and CDR2 (germline): KGHSH, LQKENI. V was clipped by 2 bases and J by 3 bases, with 14 bases between them. The CDR3 covers 15 residues. Here the CDR3 reads CASSPSTGSVYEQYF. CDR3 nucleotides: TGTGCCAGCTCACCATCCACAGGGAGTGTCTACGAGCAGTACTTC.

This chain joins TRBV7-8 and TRBJ1-2, with 7 bases identical to TRBD1. V shed 3 bases and J 1 base; nucleotides not matched to a gene: 5. CDR1 and CDR2 from the germline V gene are SGHVS and FQNEAQ. The CDR3 has 15 residues. The CDR3 here is CASSLGRGINYGYTF. The CDR3 nucleotides are TGTGCCAGCAGCTTGGGCAGGGGGATTAACTATGGCTACACCTTC.

This chain links TRBV5-1 with TRBJ2-1; 14 positions agree with TRBD2. The V gene's germline CDR1 is SGHRS and CDR2 YFSETQ. This CDR3 spans 15 amino acids. V lost 4 bases to trimming and J lost 8 bases; unmatched junction nucleotides: 5. The CDR3: CASSVGGLAGDEQFF. CDR3 nucleotides: TGCGCCAGCAGCGTGGGGGGACTAGCGGGAGATGAGCAGTTCTTC. The full variable domain, completed using reference TRBV5-1 and TRBJ2-1, is KAGVTQTPRYLIKTRGQQVTLSCSPISGHRSVSWYQQTPGQGLQFLFEYFSETQRNKGNFPGRFSGRQFSNSRSEMNVSTLELGDSALYLCASSVGGLAGDEQFFGPGTRLTVL.

The chain has TRBV6-2 or TRBV6-3 and TRBJ2-5, with TRBD1 identical over 7 bases. Germline V gene sequence: CDR1 MNHEY, CDR2 SVGEGT. This CDR3 has 14 amino acids. V was pared by 6 bases and J by 4 bases, with 8 bases of the junction left unmatched. The CDR3: CASSLTGMGETQYF. CDR3 DNA sequence: TGTGCCAGCAGCTTGACAGGGATGGGAGAGACCCAGTACTTC.

The chain recombines TRBV9 with TRBJ2-1; a possible D gene is TRBD2 (5 bases). The V gene's germline CDR1 is SGDLS and CDR2 YYNGEE. CDR3 size: 13 residues. Trimming pared 4 bases from V and 5 bases from J, leaving 10 bases between. The DNA for the CDR3 is TGTGCCAGCAGCTGGGAGCCAGACAATGAGCAGTTCTTC. Its protein is CASSWEPDNEQFF.

This clone has only a few counts. The J gene is TRBJ2-1, the V gene TRBV24-1, with 8 bases that match TRBD1. The CDR3 has 16 residues. From germline, CDR1 is KGHDR and CDR2 SFDVKD. Trimming at V came to 3 bases and at J to 4 bases, leaving 7 bases not matched to a gene. This CDR3 is CATSDRQGSPYNEQFF. CDR3 DNA: TGTGCCACCAGTGATCGACAGGGGTCACCGTACAATGAGCAGTTCTTC.

The V and J genes are TRBV5-1 and TRBJ1-3; maybe TRBD1 (5 bases). V was pared by 4 bases and J by 4 bases, with 18 bases between. The length of the CDR3 is 16 residues. CDR1 is SGHRS, CDR2 YFSETQ, per germline. The CDR3 DNA reads as TGCGCCAGCAGCCGGGATGGGGCGCCTAGGGGAAACACCATATATTTT. This encodes CASSRDGAPRGNTIYF. Supplemented by reference TRBV5-1 and TRBJ1-3, the full variable domain reads KAGVTQTPRYLIKTRGQQVTLSCSPISGHRSVSWYQQTPGQGLQFLFEYFSETQRNKGNFPGRFSGRQFSNSRSEMNVSTLELGDSALYLCASSRDGAPRGNTIYFGEGSWLTVV.

The chain joins TRBV6-6 to TRBJ2-5, with 8 bases that match TRBD2. This CDR3 has 16 amino acids. Germline V lookup: CDR1 MNHNY, CDR2 SVGAGI (reference sequence). V gave up 1 base and J gave up 0 bases; unmatched junction bases: 4. CDR3 sequence reads: CASSYFGGGNQETQYF. The CDR3 nucleotides are TGTGCCAGCAGTTACTTCGGGGGGGGAAACCAAGAGACCCAGTACTTC.

This clone was picked up one time. The chain has TRBV5-1 and TRBJ2-4, with D unresolved. Germline V lookup: CDR1 SGHRS, CDR2 YFSETQ. Between the trimmed V and J ends, which lost 4 bases and 3 bases, there was a span of 11 bases. The CDR3 is made up of 14 amino acids. The CDR3 bases are TGCGCCAGCAGCCCGAACAGTGACAAAAACATTCAGTACTTC. Its protein product is CASSPNSDKNIQYF. The complete variable domain, with remaining parts taken from reference TRBV5-1 and TRBJ2-4, reads KAGVTQTPRYLIKTRGQQVTLSCSPISGHRSVSWYQQTPGQGLQFLFEYFSETQRNKGNFPGRFSGRQFSNSRSEMNVSTLELGDSALYLCASSPNSDKNIQYFGAGTRLSVL.

J is TRBJ1-1 and V is TRBV5-4, with a possible D match to TRBD1 (5 bases). The V and J ends lost 5 bases and 8 bases respectively, with 19 bases between them. The germline V gene encodes CDR1 SGHNT and CDR2 YYREEE (reference sequence). This CDR3 region has 14 residues. The CDR3 DNA is TGTGCCAGCAGTCTCAAGAGGGGACCCCCCGAAGCTTTCTTT. Translation gives CASSLKRGPPEAFF.

The chain joins TRBV28 to TRBJ2-7, with 10 positions matching TRBD1. From germline, CDR1 is MDHEN and CDR2 SYDVKM. The CDR3 runs to 15 residues. The V segment lost 6 bases and the J segment 2 bases; nucleotides outside the gene matches: 7. The CDR3 DNA is TGTGCCAGCAGCACACAAGGGACAGGGGCCTACGAGCAGTACTTC. Translating it yields CASSTQGTGAYEQYF.

The rearrangement joins TRBV27 to TRBJ2-3; D is perhaps TRBD1 or TRBD2 (5 bases each). The CDR3 is 13 residues long. The V gene's germline CDR1 is MNHEY and CDR2 SMNVEV (reference sequence). Trimming pared 5 bases from V and 5 bases from J, leaving 11 bases between. CDR3 sequence: CASSAGTLDTQYF. The CDR3 bases are TGTGCCAGCAGTGCCGGGACCTTAGATACGCAGTATTTT.

The V gene is TRBV3-1 (or the pseudogene TRBV3-2), the J gene TRBJ1-5; 8 bases align to TRBD1. V was clipped by 4 bases and J by 4 bases; unmatched bases: 3. Looked up from germline, CDR1 is LGHDT and CDR2 is YNNKEL (reference sequence). CDR3 length: 14 residues. Here the CDR3 reads CASSRQGTNQPQHF. The CDR3 DNA reads TGTGCCAGCAGCCGACAGGGGACTAATCAGCCCCAGCATTTT.